This T cell receptor beta chain derives from a study of CD8 T cells in Susac syndrome. cDNA came from about 0.51 to 1 ug RNA primed by random hexamers. MiXCR, run by TCRdb on the immunoSEQ multiplex PCR reads, gives a single entry per CDR3 protein. This sample carries some 77,000 distinct CDR3 sequences, roughly 93% of them seen once, and the ten largest clones take 0.15%. Looked up from germline, CDR1 is MNHEY and CDR2 is SVGEGT. Trimming removed 10 bases from V and 2 bases from J, with 18 bases in between. The CDR3 runs 14 residues. This chain uses TRBV6-2 or TRBV6-3 with TRBJ2-7; TRBD1 might be the D (5 bases). This clonotype was sampled from a human donor with Susac syndrome. The source material was CD4+ T cells from PBMCs. CDR3 DNA sequence: TGTGCCATCCGGGTCGCCAGGGTAACCTACGAGCAGTACTTC. Its protein product is CAIRVARVTYEQYF.